This T cell receptor beta chain was sequenced for a study of blood T cell repertoires in COVID-19. The wider study: The United States, Italy and Spain were the sources of the acute and convalescent COVID-19 samples. PBMCs, B-cell-depleted T cells, or T cells provided the cDNA or gDNA that made up the material.

In the study's own analysis: The authors estimated nucleated cell counts from reference gene primer amplification. The repertoire was sequenced with immunoSEQ multiplex PCR; TCRdb's copy has only in-frame clones and lacks some. That table is the source of V, J and clone size, and D and trimming were worked out from the DNA. The profile shows under 200,000 clones, approximately 85% of them singletons. During active infection, Seattle patients enrolled and were then monitored through disease. Sequencing was performed on peripheral blood. This TCR came from a woman in her 50s with COVID-19, enrolled during active disease.

CDR3 residues: CASSQTGAEKNTEAFF. DNA for the CDR3: TGCGCCAGCAGCCAAACAGGGGCGGAAAAGAACACTGAAGCTTTCTTT. The chain combines TRBV4-1 with TRBJ1-1, with 7 positions matching TRBD1. Germline-derived CDR1 and CDR2 are MGHRA and YSYEKL. The CDR3 is 16 amino acids. The J segment lost 1 base and the V segment lost 2 bases, leaving 7 bases of the junction unmatched.